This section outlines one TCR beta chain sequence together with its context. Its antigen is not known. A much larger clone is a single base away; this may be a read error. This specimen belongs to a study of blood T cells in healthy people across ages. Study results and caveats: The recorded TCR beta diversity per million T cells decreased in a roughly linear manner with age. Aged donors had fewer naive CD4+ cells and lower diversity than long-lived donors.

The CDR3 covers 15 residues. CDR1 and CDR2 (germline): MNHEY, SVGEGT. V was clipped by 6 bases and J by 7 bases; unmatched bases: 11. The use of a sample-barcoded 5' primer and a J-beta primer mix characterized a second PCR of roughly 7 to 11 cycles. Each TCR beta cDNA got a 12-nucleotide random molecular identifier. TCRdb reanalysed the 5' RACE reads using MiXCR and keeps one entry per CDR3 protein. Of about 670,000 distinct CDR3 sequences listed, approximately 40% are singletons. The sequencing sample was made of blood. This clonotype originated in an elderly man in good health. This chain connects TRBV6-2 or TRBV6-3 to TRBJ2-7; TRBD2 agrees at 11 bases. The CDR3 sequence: CASSTSGGSYNEQYF. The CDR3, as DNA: TGTGCCAGCAGCACTAGCGGGGGATCTTACAATGAGCAGTACTTC.